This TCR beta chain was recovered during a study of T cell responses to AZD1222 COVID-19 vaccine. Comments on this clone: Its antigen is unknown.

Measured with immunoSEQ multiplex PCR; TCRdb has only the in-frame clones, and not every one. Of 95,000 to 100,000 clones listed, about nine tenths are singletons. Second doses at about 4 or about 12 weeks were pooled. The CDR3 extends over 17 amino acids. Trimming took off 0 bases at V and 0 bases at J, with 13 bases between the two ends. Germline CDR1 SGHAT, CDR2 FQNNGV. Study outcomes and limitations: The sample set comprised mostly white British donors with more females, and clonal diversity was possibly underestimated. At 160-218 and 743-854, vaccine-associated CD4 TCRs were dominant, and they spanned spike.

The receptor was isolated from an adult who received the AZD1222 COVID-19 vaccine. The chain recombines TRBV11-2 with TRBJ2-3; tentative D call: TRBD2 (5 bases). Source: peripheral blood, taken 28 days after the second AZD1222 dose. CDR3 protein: CASSLDRRGASTDTQYF. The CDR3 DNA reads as TGTGCCAGCAGCTTAGATAGACGGGGTGCTAGCACAGATACGCAGTATTTT.